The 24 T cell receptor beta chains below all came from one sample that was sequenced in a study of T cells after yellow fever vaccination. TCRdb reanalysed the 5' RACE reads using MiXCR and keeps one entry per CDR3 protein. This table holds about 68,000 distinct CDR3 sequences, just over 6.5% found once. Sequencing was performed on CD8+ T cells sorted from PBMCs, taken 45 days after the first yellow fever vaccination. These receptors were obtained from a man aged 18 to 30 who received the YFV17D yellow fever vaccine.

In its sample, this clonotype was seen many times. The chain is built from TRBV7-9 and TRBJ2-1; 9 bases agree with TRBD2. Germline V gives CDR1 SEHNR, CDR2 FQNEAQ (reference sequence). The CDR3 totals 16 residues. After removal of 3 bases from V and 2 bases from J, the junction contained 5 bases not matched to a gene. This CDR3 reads CASSLLSGGTYNEQFF. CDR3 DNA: TGTGCCAGCAGCTTGCTCAGCGGGGGGACCTACAATGAGCAGTTCTTC.

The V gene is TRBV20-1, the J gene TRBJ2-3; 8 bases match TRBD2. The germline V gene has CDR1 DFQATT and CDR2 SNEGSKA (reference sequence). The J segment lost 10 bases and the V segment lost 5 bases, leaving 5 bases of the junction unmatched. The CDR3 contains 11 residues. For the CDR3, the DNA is TGCAGTGCTCGGGGGGGAAACGCGCAGTATTTT. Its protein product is CSARGGNAQYF.

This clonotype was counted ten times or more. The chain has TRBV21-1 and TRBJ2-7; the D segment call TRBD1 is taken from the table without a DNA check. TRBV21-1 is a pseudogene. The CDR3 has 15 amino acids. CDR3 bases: TGTGCCAGCAGCAAAACCCGGGAGCCAGACTACGAGCAGTACGTC. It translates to CASSKTREPDYEQYV.

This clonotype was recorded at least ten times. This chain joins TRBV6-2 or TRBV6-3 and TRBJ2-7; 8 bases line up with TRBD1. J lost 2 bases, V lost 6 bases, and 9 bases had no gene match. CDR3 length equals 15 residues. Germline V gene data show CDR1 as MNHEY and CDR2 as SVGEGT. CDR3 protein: CASRYRDRRTYEQYF. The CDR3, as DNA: TGTGCCAGCAGATACCGGGACAGGCGAACCTACGAGCAGTACTTC.

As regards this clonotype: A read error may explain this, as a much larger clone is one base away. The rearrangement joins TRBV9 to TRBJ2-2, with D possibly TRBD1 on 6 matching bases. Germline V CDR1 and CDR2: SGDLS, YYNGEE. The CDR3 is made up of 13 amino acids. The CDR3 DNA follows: TGTGCCAGCAGCCCCGGACAGACCGGGGAGCTGGTTTTT. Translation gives CASSPGQTGELVF.

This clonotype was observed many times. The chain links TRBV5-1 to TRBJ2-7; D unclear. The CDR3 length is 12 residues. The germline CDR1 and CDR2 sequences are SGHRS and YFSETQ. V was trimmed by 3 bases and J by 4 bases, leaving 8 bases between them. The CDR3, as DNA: TGCGCCAGCAGCTCCACCCAGTACGAGCAGTACTTC. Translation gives CASSSTQYEQYF.

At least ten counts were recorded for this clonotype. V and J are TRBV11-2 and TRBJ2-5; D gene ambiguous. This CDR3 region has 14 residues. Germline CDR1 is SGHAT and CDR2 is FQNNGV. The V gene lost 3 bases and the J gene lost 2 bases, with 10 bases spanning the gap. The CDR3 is CASSLVPRQETQYF. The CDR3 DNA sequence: TGTGCCAGCAGCTTGGTTCCGCGGCAAGAGACCCAGTACTTC. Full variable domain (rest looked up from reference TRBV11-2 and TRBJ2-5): EAGVAQSPRYKIIEKRQSVAFWCNPISGHATLYWYQQILGQGPKLLIQFQNNGVVDDSQLPKDRFSAERLKGVDSTLKIQPAKLEDSAVYLCASSLVPRQETQYFGPGTRLLVL.

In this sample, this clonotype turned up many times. The CDR3 DNA is TGCAGCGTTGAAGTCCGTAGCGGGGGACCCGGGGCCCAGTACTTC. Translation gives CSVEVRSGGPGAQYF. The chain has TRBV29-1 and TRBJ2-5; 9 positions match TRBD2. The CDR3 totals 15 residues. Per germline, CDR1 SQVTM and CDR2 ANQGSEA. J was trimmed by 9 bases and V by 1 base; bases with no gene match: 12.

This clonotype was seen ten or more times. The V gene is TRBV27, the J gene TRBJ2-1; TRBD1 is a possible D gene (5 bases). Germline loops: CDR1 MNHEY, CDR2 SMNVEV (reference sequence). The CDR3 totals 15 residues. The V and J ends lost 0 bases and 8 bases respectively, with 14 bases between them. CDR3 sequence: CASSLSSQRGDEQFF. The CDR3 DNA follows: TGTGCCAGCAGTTTATCTTCCCAAAGGGGCGATGAGCAGTTCTTC.

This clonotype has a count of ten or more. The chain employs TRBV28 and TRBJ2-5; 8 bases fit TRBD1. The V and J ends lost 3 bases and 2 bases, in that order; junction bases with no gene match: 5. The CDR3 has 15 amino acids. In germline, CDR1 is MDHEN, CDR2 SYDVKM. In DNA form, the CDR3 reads TGTGCCAGCAGTTTTGGGACAGGACTTCAAGAGACCCAGTACTTC. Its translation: CASSFGTGLQETQYF.

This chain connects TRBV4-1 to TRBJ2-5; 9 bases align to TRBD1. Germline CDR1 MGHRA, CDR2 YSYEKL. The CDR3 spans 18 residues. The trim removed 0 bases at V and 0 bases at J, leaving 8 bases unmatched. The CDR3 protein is CASSQDETGGAYQETQYF. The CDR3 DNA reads TGCGCCAGCAGCCAAGATGAGACAGGGGGAGCATACCAAGAGACCCAGTACTTC.

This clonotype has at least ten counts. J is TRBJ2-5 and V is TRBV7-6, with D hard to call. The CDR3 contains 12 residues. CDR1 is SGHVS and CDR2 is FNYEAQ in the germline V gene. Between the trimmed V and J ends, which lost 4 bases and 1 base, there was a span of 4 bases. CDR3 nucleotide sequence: TGTGCCAGCAGCTACCTCCAAGAGACCCAGTACTTC. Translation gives CASSYLQETQYF.

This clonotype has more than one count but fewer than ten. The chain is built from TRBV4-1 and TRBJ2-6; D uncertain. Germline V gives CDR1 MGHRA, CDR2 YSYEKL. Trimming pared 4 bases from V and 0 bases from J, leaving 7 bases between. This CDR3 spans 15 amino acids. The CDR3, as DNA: TGCGCCAGCAGCCGAGCAAACTCTGGGGCCAACGTCCTGACTTTC. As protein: CASSRANSGANVLTF.

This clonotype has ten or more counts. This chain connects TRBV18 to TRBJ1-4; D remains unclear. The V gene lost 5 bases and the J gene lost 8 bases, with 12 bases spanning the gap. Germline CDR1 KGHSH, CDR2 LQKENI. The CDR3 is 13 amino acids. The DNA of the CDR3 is TGTGCCAGCTCAAAAAGAGGGTACGAAAAACTGTTTTTT. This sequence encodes CASSKRGYEKLFF.

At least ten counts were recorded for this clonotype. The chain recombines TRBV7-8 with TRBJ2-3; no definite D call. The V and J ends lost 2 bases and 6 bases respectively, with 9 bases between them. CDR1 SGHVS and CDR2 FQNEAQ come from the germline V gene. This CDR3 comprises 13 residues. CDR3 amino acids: CASSLTRLDTQYF. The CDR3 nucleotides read TGTGCCAGCAGCTTAACCCGGTTGGATACGCAGTATTTT. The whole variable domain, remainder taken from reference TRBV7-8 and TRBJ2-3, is GAGVSQSPRYKVAKRGQDVALRCDPISGHVSLFWYQQALGQGPEFLTYFQNEAQLDKSGLPSDRFFAERPEGSVSTLKIQRTQQEDSAVYLCASSLTRLDTQYFGPGTRLTVL.

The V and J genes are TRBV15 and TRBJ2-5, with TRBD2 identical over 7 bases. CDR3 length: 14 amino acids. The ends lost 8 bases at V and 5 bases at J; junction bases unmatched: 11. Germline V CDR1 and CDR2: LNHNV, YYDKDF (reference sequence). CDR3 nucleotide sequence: TGTGCCACCCATCCAGCGGGGCCCCCGGAGACCCAGTACTTC. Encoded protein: CATHPAGPPETQYF.

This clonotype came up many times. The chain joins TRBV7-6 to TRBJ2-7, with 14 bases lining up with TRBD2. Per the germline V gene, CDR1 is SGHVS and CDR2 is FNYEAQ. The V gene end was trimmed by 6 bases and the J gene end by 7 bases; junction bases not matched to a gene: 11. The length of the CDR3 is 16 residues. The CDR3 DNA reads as TGTGCCAGCAGTCAGACTAGCGGGGGGGTTCCGCGAGAGCAGTACTTC. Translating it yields CASSQTSGGVPREQYF. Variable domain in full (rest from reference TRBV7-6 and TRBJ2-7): GAGVSQSPRYKVTKRGQDVALRCDPISGHVSLYWYRQALGQGPEFLTYFNYEAQQDKSGLPNDRFSAERPEGSISTLTIQRTEQRDSAMYRCASSQTSGGVPREQYFGPGTRLTVT.

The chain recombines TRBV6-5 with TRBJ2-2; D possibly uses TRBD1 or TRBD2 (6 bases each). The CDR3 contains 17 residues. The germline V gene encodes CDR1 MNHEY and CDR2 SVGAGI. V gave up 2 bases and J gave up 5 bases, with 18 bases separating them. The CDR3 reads CASSYEVGVGGTGELFF. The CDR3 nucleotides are TGTGCCAGCAGTTACGAAGTAGGGGTAGGGGGGACCGGGGAGCTGTTTTTT.

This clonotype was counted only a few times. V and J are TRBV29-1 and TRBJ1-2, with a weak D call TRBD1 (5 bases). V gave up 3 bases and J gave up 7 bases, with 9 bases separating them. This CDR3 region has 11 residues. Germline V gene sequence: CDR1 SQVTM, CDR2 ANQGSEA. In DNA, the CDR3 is TGCAGCGTTGAGAGGGACCTTGGCTACACCTTC. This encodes CSVERDLGYTF.

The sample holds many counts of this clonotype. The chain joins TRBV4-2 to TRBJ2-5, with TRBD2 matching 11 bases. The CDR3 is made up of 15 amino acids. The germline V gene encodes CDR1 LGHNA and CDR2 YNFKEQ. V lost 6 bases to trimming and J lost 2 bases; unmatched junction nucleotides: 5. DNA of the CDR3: TGTGCCAGCAGACCATTAGCGGGGGGGCAAGAGACCCAGTACTTC. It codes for CASRPLAGGQETQYF.

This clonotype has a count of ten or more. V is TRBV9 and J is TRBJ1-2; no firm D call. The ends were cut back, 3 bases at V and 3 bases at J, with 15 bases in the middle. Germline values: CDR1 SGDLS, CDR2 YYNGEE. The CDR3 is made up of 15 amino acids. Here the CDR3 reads CASSAPGPTDYGYTF. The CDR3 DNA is TGTGCCAGCAGCGCTCCGGGCCCAACGGACTATGGCTACACCTTC.

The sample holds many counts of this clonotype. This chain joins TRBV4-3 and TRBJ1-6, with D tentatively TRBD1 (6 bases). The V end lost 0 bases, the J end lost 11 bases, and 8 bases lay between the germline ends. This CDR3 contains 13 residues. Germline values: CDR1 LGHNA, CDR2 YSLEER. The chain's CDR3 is CASSQDRGPPLHF. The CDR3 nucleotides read TGCGCCAGCAGCCAAGACAGGGGTCCACCCCTCCACTTT.

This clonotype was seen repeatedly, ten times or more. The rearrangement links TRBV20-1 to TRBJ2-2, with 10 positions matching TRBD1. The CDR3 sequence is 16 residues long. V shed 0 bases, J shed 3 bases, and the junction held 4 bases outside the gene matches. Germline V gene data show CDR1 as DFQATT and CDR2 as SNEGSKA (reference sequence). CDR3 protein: CSARDGDRGDTGELFF. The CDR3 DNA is TGCAGTGCTAGAGATGGGGACAGGGGCGACACCGGGGAGCTGTTTTTT.

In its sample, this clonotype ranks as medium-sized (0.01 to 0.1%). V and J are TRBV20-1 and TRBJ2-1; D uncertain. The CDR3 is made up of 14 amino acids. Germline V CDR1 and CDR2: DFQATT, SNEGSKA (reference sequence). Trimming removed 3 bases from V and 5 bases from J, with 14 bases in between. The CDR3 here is CSARIGPHDNEQFF. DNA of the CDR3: TGCAGTGCTAGGATTGGGCCTCACGACAATGAGCAGTTCTTC.